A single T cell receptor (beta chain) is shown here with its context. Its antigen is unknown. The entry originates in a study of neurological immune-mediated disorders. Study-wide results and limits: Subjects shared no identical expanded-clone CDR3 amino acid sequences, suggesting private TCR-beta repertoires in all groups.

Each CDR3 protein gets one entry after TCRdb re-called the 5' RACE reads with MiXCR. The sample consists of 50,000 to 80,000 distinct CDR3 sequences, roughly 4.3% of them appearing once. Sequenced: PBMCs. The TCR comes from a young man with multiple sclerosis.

The CDR3 region has the DNA TGTGCCAGCACCGTACAGCTAAAGAACACTGAAGCTTTCTTT. Protein product: CASTVQLKNTEAFF. The chain carries TRBV5-5 and TRBJ1-1, with unresolved D. Deletions cut 6 bases from V and 1 base from J, with 13 bases between. Germline V lookup: CDR1 SGHKS, CDR2 YYEKEE (reference sequence). The CDR3 length is 14 residues.